The 14 T cell receptor beta chains given below trace back to one sample, sequenced in a study of Ad26.COV2.S vaccination and SARS-CoV-2 variants. Using immunoSEQ multiplex PCR, the repertoire was profiled, and TCRdb retains in-frame clones only, with some absent. Among a few hundred thousand clones listed, 85% to 90% were seen once. Treatment meaning: some 20 received Ad26.COV2.S at low or high dose, single or two shots; 5 received placebo; per-sample allocation not given. Material that was analyzed had been drawn on day 63 after the first vaccine or placebo injection. The input for sequencing was peripheral blood, taken in a trial of Ad26.COV2.S vaccine versus placebo. These receptors came from a person aged 18-65 years who received the Ad26.COV2.S COVID-19 vaccine or a placebo.

In the case of this clone: Other DNA sequences from this sample encode an identical CDR3 as well. The chain couples TRBV4-3 to TRBJ1-2; 7 bases map to TRBD1. The CDR3 contains 15 residues. The V gene's germline CDR1 is LGHNA and CDR2 YSLEER. After removal of 1 base from V and 0 bases from J, the junction contained 2 bases not matched to a gene. CDR3 sequence reads: CASSQGTGPNYGYTF. Here the CDR3 DNA reads TGCGCCAGCAGCCAAGGGACAGGTCCTAACTATGGCTACACCTTC.

The rearrangement links TRBV2 to TRBJ1-5; no firm D call. The CDR3 loop spans 11 amino acids. Looked up from germline, CDR1 is SNHLY and CDR2 is FYNNEI. V was pared by 6 bases and J by 11 bases, with 11 bases between. The CDR3 here is CASRNREAQHF. The DNA for the CDR3 is TGTGCCAGCAGAAACCGGGAGGCCCAGCATTTT.

This chain joins TRBV11-2 and TRBJ2-7; weak D call: TRBD2 (6 bases). V dropped 3 bases and J dropped 3 bases, with 12 bases sitting between them. CDR1 SGHAT and CDR2 FQNNGV come from the germline V gene. This CDR3 comprises 14 residues. In nucleotides, the CDR3 is TGTGCCAGCAGCTTGGGACTGGGGGACTACGAGCAGTACTTC. This sequence encodes CASSLGLGDYEQYF.

The genes are TRBV9 and TRBJ2-3; TRBD1 agrees at 7 bases. The CDR3 runs to 14 residues. Germline trimming cut 0 bases from V and 5 bases from J; bases unmatched to any gene: 3. Germline V lookup: CDR1 SGDLS, CDR2 YYNGEE. The chain's CDR3 is CASSVERGQDTQYF. Here the CDR3 DNA reads TGTGCCAGCAGCGTAGAGAGGGGGCAAGATACGCAGTATTTT.

This chain links TRBV7-8 with TRBJ2-3; D is tentatively TRBD1 or TRBD2 (5 bases each). Germline V gives CDR1 SGHVS, CDR2 FQNEAQ. The CDR3 spans 15 residues. The germline V and J ends were trimmed by 1 base and 0 bases, with 8 bases remaining between them. The CDR3 protein is CASSLVRDSTDTQYF. The CDR3, as DNA: TGTGCCAGCAGCTTAGTCAGGGACAGCACAGATACGCAGTATTTT.

The V and J genes are TRBV10-3 and TRBJ2-3, with 10 bases fitting TRBD1. Germline V gene sequence: CDR1 ENHRY, CDR2 SYGVKD. The J segment lost 1 base and the V segment lost 6 bases, leaving 10 bases of the junction unmatched. The CDR3 is 17 amino acids. CDR3 nucleotides: TGTGCCATCAGGAAACCGGGACAGGGGTTTGGCACAGATACGCAGTATTTT. Translated, it gives CAIRKPGQGFGTDTQYF.

The CDR3 nucleotides read TGTGCCAGCAGCCCCTTAGCGGGGGGCACAGATACGCAGTATTTT. Translating gives CASSPLAGGTDTQYF. This rearrangement joins TRBV27 to TRBJ2-3, with 9 bases fitting TRBD2. Per germline, CDR1 MNHEY and CDR2 SMNVEV (reference sequence). The CDR3 length is 15 residues. J was trimmed by 1 base and V by 6 bases; bases with no gene match: 5.

The chain uses TRBV19 and TRBJ2-3, with TRBD2 matching over 8 bases. With 6 bases clipped from V and 0 bases from J, the junction kept 14 bases outside the gene matches. The germline V gene encodes CDR1 LNHDA and CDR2 SQIVND (reference sequence). The CDR3 totals 18 residues. DNA of the CDR3: TGTGCCAGTAGCAGGAAGGCTAGCGGGTTCTCTAGCACAGATACGCAGTATTTT. This codes for CASSRKASGFSSTDTQYF.

The rearrangement links TRBV18 to TRBJ2-3; D ambiguous. CDR1 KGHSH and CDR2 LQKENI come from the germline V gene. The CDR3 is 15 amino acids. Trimming pared 2 bases from V and 6 bases from J, leaving 15 bases between. The CDR3 region has the DNA TGTGCCAGCTCACCAGCAGTGTCTGGGTCCGATACGCAGTATTTT. This sequence encodes CASSPAVSGSDTQYF.

DNA of the CDR3: TGTGCCAGCAGCATAGGGGGTAGGAGCTCCTACAATGAGCAGTTCTTC. Protein sequence: CASSIGGRSSYNEQFF. This chain connects TRBV7-6 to TRBJ2-1; D may be TRBD1 (6 bases). CDR1 SGHVS and CDR2 FNYEAQ come from the germline V gene. This CDR3 has 16 amino acids. Trimming took 5 bases from V and 0 from J, leaving 14 bases between them.

The rearrangement joins TRBV7-3 to TRBJ2-2; D unresolved. V lost 2 bases and J lost 3, with 10 bases in between. Per the germline V gene, CDR1 is SGHTA and CDR2 is FQGTGA. There are 15 residues in the CDR3. The CDR3: CASSLGLGYTGELFF. The CDR3 nucleotides are TGTGCCAGCAGCTTAGGTCTGGGGTACACCGGGGAGCTGTTTTTT.

The V call is TRBV30, the J call TRBJ2-5; TRBD2 matches 9 bases. V shed 2 bases, J shed 2 bases, and the junction held 9 bases outside the gene matches. The CDR3 runs to 16 residues. Germline CDR1 reads GTSNPN; CDR2 reads SVGIG (reference sequence). The CDR3 coding sequence is TGTGCCTGGAGTCCCGGAGCGGGGGGTATTCAAGAGACCCAGTACTTC. Protein: CAWSPGAGGIQETQYF.

V is TRBV5-6 and J is TRBJ2-5; D is uncertain. V lost 4 bases and J lost 13, with 20 bases in between. CDR3 size: 13 residues. Germline CDR1 and CDR2: SGHDT and YYEEEE. The CDR3 sequence is CASSPRSSDPRYF. The CDR3 coding sequence is TGTGCCAGCAGCCCGAGATCAAGCGATCCACGGTACTTC.

The chain links TRBV6-5 to TRBJ1-1; 7 bases align to TRBD1. Germline trimming cut 10 bases from V and 1 base from J; bases unmatched to any gene: 9. The CDR3 consists of 14 residues. Germline V lookup: CDR1 MNHEY, CDR2 SVGAGI. The chain's CDR3 is CATEYRQGNTEAFF. The CDR3 DNA sequence: TGTGCCACGGAATACCGACAGGGGAACACTGAAGCTTTCTTT.